These 30 T cell receptor beta chains came from one sample sequenced in a study of blood T cell repertoires in COVID-19. Clones were sequenced by immunoSEQ multiplex PCR, and TCRdb holds only the in-frame ones, with some missing. The table includes more than 15,000 clones, roughly 88% detected once. The sequenced sample consisted of peripheral blood. The receptor set was obtained from a man aged 35 to 55 with active COVID-19.

The chain uses TRBV27 and TRBJ2-3; D call uncertain. The CDR3 covers 13 residues. The ends were cut back, 6 bases at V and 6 bases at J, with 13 bases in the middle. Germline V lookup: CDR1 MNHEY, CDR2 SMNVEV (reference sequence). The CDR3 DNA reads as TGTGCCAGCAGCCTCATCGCCGAGGATACGCAGTATTTT. It is translated as CASSLIAEDTQYF.

V is TRBV4-1 and J is TRBJ2-5, with 16 bases identical to TRBD2. The CDR3 is 19 residues long. From germline, CDR1 is MGHRA and CDR2 YSYEKL. V dropped 0 bases and J dropped 4; count of bases not matched to a gene: 8. CDR3 in DNA: TGCGCCAGCAGCCAAGATCGGGGACTAGCGGGAGGGAGGGGAGAGACCCAGTACTTC. It translates to CASSQDRGLAGGRGETQYF.

This chain connects TRBV30 to TRBJ1-2; 7 nucleotides match TRBD1. The germline V gene has CDR1 GTSNPN and CDR2 SVGIG (reference sequence). The V gene end was trimmed by 5 bases and the J gene end by 4 bases; junction bases not matched to a gene: 7. The CDR3 is made up of 13 amino acids. CDR3 in DNA: TGTGCCTGGGCTACACAGGGGTTCTATGGCTACACCTTC. Translation gives CAWATQGFYGYTF.

The chain recombines TRBV11-3 with TRBJ2-7, with D perhaps matching TRBD1 (5 bases). Between the trimmed V and J ends, which lost 1 base and 3 bases, there was a span of 7 bases. This CDR3 is built from 13 residues. Looked up from germline, CDR1 is SGHNT and CDR2 is YENEEA. CDR3 sequence (DNA): TGTGCCAGCAGCTTAGGAGACAGCTACGAGCAGTACTTC. Translating gives CASSLGDSYEQYF.

The genes are TRBV6-1 and TRBJ1-6, with D unclear. The V end was cut by 1 base, the J end by 9 bases, with 13 bases between. This CDR3 has 15 amino acids. The germline gives CDR1 MNHNS, CDR2 SASEGT. This CDR3 reads CASSEGAGGSSPLHF. The CDR3 nucleotides read TGTGCCAGCAGTGAAGGGGCAGGAGGCAGTTCACCCCTCCACTTT.

The V gene is TRBV7-9, the J gene TRBJ2-3, with TRBD2 matching over 7 bases. There are 15 residues in the CDR3. J lost 4 bases, V lost 5 bases, and 9 bases had no gene match. Per germline, CDR1 SEHNR and CDR2 FQNEAQ (reference sequence). The CDR3 protein is CASSPPGGSADTQYF. The CDR3 nucleotides are TGTGCCAGCAGCCCCCCTGGCGGGAGCGCAGATACGCAGTATTTT.

The CDR3 protein is CASGFGDDREQFF. The DNA for the CDR3 is TGTGCTAGTGGTTTTGGGGATGACAGGGAGCAGTTCTTC. This chain connects TRBV12-5 to TRBJ2-1; a possible D gene is TRBD1 (6 bases). Germline V gives CDR1 LGHNT, CDR2 FRNRAP. Trimming removed 3 bases from V and 10 bases from J, with 13 bases in between. The CDR3 is made up of 13 amino acids.

The chain uses TRBV18 and TRBJ2-7, with D possibly being TRBD1 (5 bases). Deletions cut 3 bases from V and 4 bases from J, with 10 bases between. Germline CDR1 and CDR2: KGHSH and LQKENI. CDR3 size: 13 residues. The CDR3 coding sequence is TGTGCCAGCTCACCGGGGCGAGGTTACGAGCAGTACTTC. Translation gives CASSPGRGYEQYF.

The rearrangement links TRBV13 to TRBJ2-7, with TRBD2 identical over 8 bases. The V and J ends lost 10 bases and 2 bases, in that order; junction bases with no gene match: 13. The CDR3 has 15 residues. CDR1 and CDR2 (germline): PRHDT, FYEKMQ (reference sequence). This CDR3 is CATGGASGQTYEQYF. In DNA, the CDR3 is TGTGCCACCGGGGGGGCTAGCGGCCAGACCTACGAGCAGTACTTC. Combining the CDR3 with reference TRBV13 and TRBJ2-7 gives the whole variable domain AAGVIQSPRHLIKEKRETATLKCYPIPRHDTVYWYQQGPGQDPQFLISFYEKMQSDKGSIPDRFSAQQFSDYHSELNMSSLELGDSALYFCATGGASGQTYEQYFGPGTRLTVT.

The chain has TRBV6-2 or TRBV6-3 and TRBJ1-5, with 9 nucleotides matching TRBD1. Trimming took 3 bases from V and 5 from J; bases not matched to a gene: 11. Germline CDR1 MNHEY, CDR2 SVGEGT. The CDR3 is made up of 17 amino acids. The CDR3 DNA is TGTGCCAGCAGTTATACTTACGGACAGGGGATTTATCAGCCCCAGCATTTT. Translated, it gives CASSYTYGQGIYQPQHF.

The chain uses TRBV5-4 and TRBJ2-1; TRBD2 agrees at 9 bases. The V segment lost 0 bases and the J segment 5 bases; nucleotides outside the gene matches: 3. This CDR3 spans 15 amino acids. Germline V gene data show CDR1 as SGHNT and CDR2 as YYREEE (reference sequence). The CDR3 DNA is TGTGCCAGCAGCTTGGCGCCTAGCGGGGACAATGAGCAGTTCTTC. This translates into CASSLAPSGDNEQFF.

V gene TRBV5-4 combines with J gene TRBJ2-3, with D uncertain. The CDR3 is 15 residues long. V was shortened by 1 base and J by 5 bases, with 14 bases between the two germline ends. Germline CDR1 is SGHNT and CDR2 is YYREEE (reference sequence). In DNA, the CDR3 is TGTGCCAGCAGCTTGCAGGCCGGCCGCCGAGATACGCAGTATTTT. Its protein is CASSLQAGRRDTQYF.

V and J are TRBV5-5 and TRBJ2-7; 11 bases map to TRBD1. The CDR3 runs 15 residues. CDR1 SGHKS and CDR2 YYEKEE come from the germline V gene (reference sequence). The junction had 6 bases not matched to a gene; V was cut back by 4 bases and J by 3 bases. DNA of the CDR3: TGTGCCAGCAGCGACTTGGGACAGGGGGTCTACGAGCAGTACTTC. Protein product: CASSDLGQGVYEQYF.

V usage is TRBV6-6 and J usage is TRBJ2-2; 7 nucleotides line up with TRBD1. Losses at the gene ends were 8 bases for V and 1 base for J; bases not matched to a gene: 4. CDR1 is MNHNY and CDR2 is SVGAGI in the germline V gene (reference sequence). The length of the CDR3 is 14 residues. CDR3 region: CASQGQKNTGELFF. As DNA, the CDR3 is TGTGCCAGCCAGGGACAGAAGAACACCGGGGAGCTGTTTTTT.

The J gene is TRBJ2-5, the V gene TRBV7-3; TRBD2 might be the D (7 bases). Trimming stripped 2 bases from V and 0 bases from J, with 10 bases between. Germline V gives CDR1 SGHTA, CDR2 FQGTGA. There are 15 residues in the CDR3. The CDR3 nucleotides read TGTGCCAGCAGCTTAGGGGGGGACAACCAAGAGACCCAGTACTTC. Protein product: CASSLGGDNQETQYF. Complete variable domain (other parts from reference TRBV7-3 and TRBJ2-5): GAGVSQTPSNKVTEKGKYVELRCDPISGHTALYWYRQSLGQGPEFLIYFQGTGAADDSGLPNDRFFAVRPEGSVSTLKIQRTERGDSAVYLCASSLGGDNQETQYFGPGTRLLVL.

The chain joins TRBV5-1 to TRBJ2-1; a weak D match, TRBD1 (5 bases). The CDR3 is 13 amino acids. The V end was cut by 1 base, the J end by 6 bases, with 8 bases between. The germline V gene has CDR1 SGHRS and CDR2 YFSETQ. CDR3 region: CASSLRTSNEQFF. CDR3 bases: TGCGCCAGCAGCTTGAGGACAAGCAATGAGCAGTTCTTC.

V usage is TRBV7-9 and J usage is TRBJ2-3, with D perhaps matching TRBD1 (5 bases). Germline CDR1 reads SEHNR; CDR2 reads FQNEAQ (reference sequence). This CDR3 contains 14 residues. With 10 bases removed from V and 3 bases from J, the gap between germline ends came to 17 bases. The CDR3 spells CAMKGIPVTDTQYF. The CDR3 region has the DNA TGTGCCATGAAGGGGATCCCGGTTACAGATACGCAGTATTTT.

This clone was seen a few times. The chain joins TRBV27 to TRBJ2-3; D gene ambiguous. CDR1 MNHEY and CDR2 SMNVEV come from the germline V gene (reference sequence). This CDR3 is 12 amino acids long. Trimming pared 6 bases from V and 4 bases from J, leaving 8 bases between. CDR3 sequence: CASSGSPDTQYF. CDR3 nucleotides: TGTGCCAGCAGCGGTAGCCCAGATACGCAGTATTTT.

The chain is built from TRBV15 and TRBJ2-7, with 15 bases identical to TRBD2. V shed 3 bases and J 0 bases; nucleotides not matched to a gene: 3. This CDR3 region has 17 residues. Germline CDR1 reads LNHNV; CDR2 reads YYDKDF (reference sequence). This CDR3 reads CATSSGLAGGSSYEQYF. CDR3 nucleotide sequence: TGTGCCACCAGCAGTGGACTAGCGGGAGGGAGCTCCTACGAGCAGTACTTC.

This chain uses TRBV5-1 with TRBJ2-5, with a tentative D call TRBD2 (6 bases). The length of the CDR3 is 14 residues. The germline V gene has CDR1 SGHRS and CDR2 YFSETQ. V was trimmed by 1 base and J by 0 bases, leaving 7 bases between them. CDR3 coding DNA: TGCGCCAGCAGCTTGACTAGCTACCAAGAGACCCAGTACTTC. Its protein product is CASSLTSYQETQYF.

This rearrangement joins TRBV9 to TRBJ2-1; 7 bases map to TRBD2. Germline V gene data show CDR1 as SGDLS and CDR2 as YYNGEE. The CDR3 length is 16 residues. J was trimmed by 0 bases and V by 4 bases; bases with no gene match: 7. The CDR3 protein is CASSPGLDPSYNEQFF. The CDR3 region has the DNA TGTGCCAGCAGCCCTGGACTAGATCCCTCCTACAATGAGCAGTTCTTC.

The chain couples TRBV14 to TRBJ2-1; no clear D gene. V was shortened by 0 bases and J by 11 bases, with 11 bases between the two germline ends. CDR1 is SGHDN, CDR2 FVKESK, per germline. CDR3 size: 13 residues. CDR3 in DNA: TGTGCCAGCAGCCAAGAGCGAAGAGCCCAGCAGTTCTTC. Its protein is CASSQERRAQQFF.

This rearrangement joins TRBV9 to TRBJ2-2, with D possibly being TRBD1 (5 bases). Trimming removed 0 bases at V and 9 bases at J, with 9 bases between. This CDR3 is built from 13 residues. Germline CDR1 and CDR2: SGDLS and YYNGEE. CDR3 DNA: TGTGCCAGCAGCGTAGGACAGCTCAGGGAGCTGTTTTTT. It is translated as CASSVGQLRELFF.

The CDR3 loop reads CASSPTPGGQIQETQYF. The CDR3 DNA reads TGTGCCAGCAGCCCTACCCCGGGAGGACAGATCCAAGAGACCCAGTACTTC. The chain joins TRBV5-6 to TRBJ2-5, with D possibly TRBD2 on 7 matching bases. Germline V gene sequence: CDR1 SGHDT, CDR2 YYEEEE. V was pared by 4 bases and J by 1 base, with 20 bases between. The CDR3 totals 17 residues.

CDR3 loop: CAWSVGGAGANVLTF. The CDR3 nucleotides read TGTGCCTGGAGTGTCGGGGGGGCTGGGGCCAACGTCCTGACTTTC. The rearrangement links TRBV30 to TRBJ2-6; 8 positions agree with TRBD2. Germline CDR1 is GTSNPN and CDR2 is SVGIG (reference sequence). This CDR3 is 15 amino acids long. The ends lost 0 bases at V and 2 bases at J; junction bases unmatched: 0.

The chain couples TRBV7-9 to TRBJ2-5, with D possibly TRBD1 on 5 matching bases. This CDR3 comprises 14 residues. Germline lookup yields CDR1 SEHNR and CDR2 FQNEAQ (reference sequence). V gave up 5 bases and J gave up 1 base, with 11 bases separating them. Written as DNA, the CDR3 is TGTGCCAGCAGCCCCCCCCAGGGCCAAGAGACCCAGTACTTC. Protein sequence: CASSPPQGQETQYF.

This clone is a singleton in its sample. J is TRBJ2-7 and V is TRBV9; TRBD2 matches 10 bases. Per germline, CDR1 SGDLS and CDR2 YYNGEE. This CDR3 region has 19 residues. The V and J ends lost 0 bases and 0 bases, in that order; junction bases with no gene match: 12. CDR3 region: CASSVARTSGVFSSYEQYF. CDR3 nucleotides: TGTGCCAGCAGCGTAGCAAGGACTAGCGGCGTTTTTAGCTCCTACGAGCAGTACTTC. The whole variable domain, remainder taken from reference TRBV9 and TRBJ2-7, is DSGVTQTPKHLITATGQRVTLRCSPRSGDLSVYWYQQSLDQGLQFLIQYYNGEERAKGNILERFSAQQFPDLHSELNLSSLELGDSALYFCASSVARTSGVFSSYEQYFGPGTRLTVT.

The chain combines TRBV5-1 with TRBJ1-3, with D possibly matching TRBD1 (6 bases). The CDR3 contains 15 residues. CDR1 is SGHRS, CDR2 YFSETQ, per germline. V lost 7 bases to trimming and J lost 1 base, with 15 bases between them. CDR3: CASRFGDRSGNTIYF. Written as DNA, the CDR3 is TGCGCCAGCCGGTTTGGCGACAGGTCTGGAAACACCATATATTTT.

About this clone: At one of its ends the junction is not consistent with the germline gene, which may arise from a read error. The J gene is TRBJ1-4, the V gene TRBV3-1 (or the pseudogene TRBV3-2), with 7 bases identical to TRBD1. This CDR3 comprises 12 residues. Germline assignment: CDR1 LGHDT and CDR2 YNNKEL (reference sequence). CDR3 nucleotide sequence: TGTGCCAGCAGCCAAGAAGGGGACAGTTCTGTCTTT. This sequence encodes CASSQEGDSSVF.

The rearrangement joins TRBV10-3 to TRBJ2-7, with no clear D. Trimming took off 5 bases at V and 2 bases at J, with 16 bases between the two ends. CDR1 is ENHRY, CDR2 SYGVKD, per germline. This CDR3 is built from 15 residues. The CDR3 nucleotides are TGTGCCATCAGTTCTGGGCGCCTTTTCCCCTACGAGCAGTACTTC. The encoded protein is CAISSGRLFPYEQYF.